These 16 T cell receptor beta chains came from one sample sequenced in a study of blood T cells in healthy people across ages. Then a second PCR, running roughly 7 to 11 cycles, was carried out with a sample-barcoded 5' primer and a J-beta primer mix. MiXCR, applied by TCRdb to the 5' RACE reads, yields one record per CDR3 protein. Altogether around 1.5 million distinct CDR3 sequences are present, approximately 40% being singletons, with the ten largest covering approximately 7.9%. Sequencing was done on a sample of blood. These receptors were taken from a woman aged 18-30 years in good health.

The rearrangement uses TRBV29-1 and TRBJ2-3; D not certain. CDR3 length: 10 residues. CDR1 is SQVTM and CDR2 is ANQGSEA in the germline V gene. V was clipped by 5 bases and J by 6 bases, with 6 bases between them. The CDR3 loop is CSVLRDTQYF. The DNA for the CDR3 is TGCAGCGTTTTGAGGGATACGCAGTATTTT.

This clonotype occurred a few times. The V and J genes are TRBV20-1 and TRBJ2-7, with 9 bases fitting TRBD1. The V gene's germline CDR1 is DFQATT and CDR2 SNEGSKA (reference sequence). The V and J ends lost 6 bases and 0 bases, in that order; junction bases with no gene match: 6. CDR3 length equals 14 residues. The DNA of the CDR3 is TGCAGTGCGGGGGACAGGGCCCACTCCTACGAGCAGTACTTC. Its translation: CSAGDRAHSYEQYF.

Concerning this clonotype: At one boundary the junction diverges from the germline segment, which might be a read error. The J gene is TRBJ2-5, the V gene TRBV27; TRBD2 agrees at 10 bases. Germline CDR1 reads MNHEY; CDR2 reads SMNVEV (reference sequence). This CDR3 is 16 amino acids long. The CDR3: CASSRGLAEMGEAQYF. The CDR3 nucleotides read TGTGCCAGCAGTCGCGGACTAGCGGAAATGGGAGAGGCCCAGTACTTC.

This sequence joins TRBV6-7 and TRBJ1-1; D is unclear. TRBV6-7 is sorted into the ORF group, with uncertain function. The CDR3 runs 13 residues. V was clipped by 7 bases and J by 0 bases, with 9 bases between them. CDR3 loop: CASTSPVNTEAFF. CDR3 sequence (DNA): TGTGCCAGCACCTCCCCAGTGAACACTGAAGCTTTCTTT.

This clonotype was seen at least ten times. The chain carries TRBV6-5 and TRBJ1-6, with 7 bases lining up with TRBD1. V gave up 5 bases and J gave up 10 bases; unmatched junction bases: 8. Per the germline V gene, CDR1 is MNHEY and CDR2 is SVGAGI. CDR3 length equals 14 residues. In nucleotides, the CDR3 is TGTGCCAGCAGTGTACAGGGGCAAGCCTCACCCCTCCACTTT. It translates to CASSVQGQASPLHF.

The chain uses TRBV29-1 and TRBJ1-1; D is unclear. The CDR3 loop spans 13 amino acids. The V gene's germline CDR1 is SQVTM and CDR2 ANQGSEA. CDR3 in DNA: TGCAGAGTAGAAGCCGGGTCGGGCACTGAAGCTTTCTTT. Translated, it gives CRVEAGSGTEAFF.

Only a few counts were recorded for this clonotype. The CDR3 loop is CASLYRRLAGEETQYF. CDR3 nucleotides: TGTGCCAGCCTATACCGGAGACTAGCGGGAGAAGAGACCCAGTACTTC. The V call is TRBV21-1, the J call TRBJ2-5; the D call TRBD2 from the table was never checked on the DNA. TRBV21-1 counts as a pseudogene. The CDR3 totals 16 residues.

In regard to this clonotype: The conserved closing phenylalanine or tryptophan is absent in this CDR3, likely reflecting a read error. The chain combines TRBV4-1 with TRBJ2-7; tentative D call: TRBD2 (5 bases). This CDR3 region has 15 residues. CDR1 MGHRA and CDR2 YSYEKL come from the germline V gene. The CDR3 is CASSQDKASGYEQYL. Written as DNA, the CDR3 is TGCGCAAGCAGCCAAGATAAGGCCAGCGGATACGAGCAGTACTTA.

The chain carries TRBV27 and TRBJ2-1, with 14 positions matching TRBD2. CDR1 is MNHEY and CDR2 is SMNVEV in the germline V gene (reference sequence). V gave up 6 bases and J gave up 7 bases; unmatched junction bases: 11. The CDR3 runs to 17 residues. Here the CDR3 DNA reads TGTGCCAGCAGCCTCACGGGACTAGCGGGAGCTACGAATGAGCAGTTCTTC. Its protein product is CASSLTGLAGATNEQFF.

This clonotype occurred a few times. This chain links TRBV7-6 with TRBJ2-3; 8 bases agree with TRBD1. The ends lost 4 bases at V and 2 bases at J; junction bases unmatched: 5. CDR3 length: 15 amino acids. From germline, CDR1 is SGHVS and CDR2 FNYEAQ. CDR3 sequence (DNA): TGTGCCAGCAGCTGGTGGACAGGGAACACAGATACGCAGTATTTT. It encodes CASSWWTGNTDTQYF.

V usage is TRBV7-8 and J usage is TRBJ2-3, with 12 bases matching TRBD2. The CDR3 consists of 17 residues. Germline V gives CDR1 SGHVS, CDR2 FQNEAQ. V was clipped by 5 bases and J by 6 bases; unmatched bases: 12. In DNA, the CDR3 is TGTGCCAGCAGCGGACTAGCGGGGAAGGGAGGTTGGGATACGCAGTATTTT. It yields the protein CASSGLAGKGGWDTQYF.

This clonotype turned up a few times. This chain links TRBV20-1 with TRBJ1-1; D ambiguous. The V end lost 6 bases, the J end lost 1 base, and 18 bases lay between the germline ends. CDR3 length: 15 amino acids. Germline CDR1 reads DFQATT; CDR2 reads SNEGSKA (reference sequence). CDR3: CSAPHQGLWNTEAFF. CDR3 nucleotide sequence: TGCAGTGCCCCACACCAAGGACTCTGGAACACTGAAGCTTTCTTT.

The chain links TRBV12-3 or TRBV12-4 to TRBJ1-2; D gene ambiguous. Trimming removed 3 bases from V and 5 bases from J, with 13 bases in between. The CDR3 sequence is 14 residues long. The CDR3 region has the DNA TGTGCCAGCAGTTTTTCTCCAGATTTTTATGGCTACACCTTC. The encoded protein is CASSFSPDFYGYTF.

This chain joins TRBV20-1 and TRBJ2-1, with 10 positions matching TRBD1. Germline V gene data show CDR1 as DFQATT and CDR2 as SNEGSKA (reference sequence). The CDR3 spans 16 residues. This CDR3 is CSALGDRGPLINEQFF. CDR3 nucleotide sequence: TGCAGCGCCCTGGGGGACAGGGGTCCCCTTATCAATGAGCAGTTCTTC.

This clonotype has a handful of counts. This chain uses TRBV6-1 with TRBJ2-7; possibly TRBD1 or TRBD2 for D (5 bases each). This CDR3 comprises 17 residues. Germline values: CDR1 MNHNS, CDR2 SASEGT. Deletions cut 2 bases from V and 7 bases from J, with 24 bases between. The CDR3 sequence: CASSEPGGGPPSREQYF. The DNA of the CDR3 is TGTGCCAGCAGTGAACCCGGTGGGGGACCCCCCTCTCGGGAGCAGTACTTC.

This clonotype was detected a few times. V gene TRBV12-3 or TRBV12-4 combines with J gene TRBJ1-4; D not certain. This CDR3 region has 17 residues. Trimming removed 5 bases at V and 0 bases at J, with 16 bases between. As DNA, the CDR3 is TGTGCCAGCAGTCTTCGGGGAGGAGCCGCAACTAATGAAAAACTGTTTTTT. Translation: CASSLRGGAATNEKLFF.